The 23 T cell receptor beta chains in this list originate from one sample, sequenced in a study of T cells in Graves' hyperthyroidism and ophthalmopathy (dated by TCRdb to between 2019 and 2020). Library creation used multiplex PCR. The reads were generated on an Illumina HiSeq 2000. TCR beta CDR3 regions were amplified from RNA transcripts. The TCR CDR3 was subjected to a first round of RT-PCR using the HTBI primer set and the Qiagen OneStep RT-PCR kit. TCRdb reran the public reads through fastp at Q25 and MiXCR, keeping productive beta chains. A single entry per CDR3 protein holds the most common genes and DNA from its merged rows. The sample has approximately 95,000 distinct CDR3 sequences on record, 35% to 50% of them singletons. The top ten clones comprise roughly 10% of the sample. Material: peripheral blood or thyroid tissue (not recorded which). These TCRs come from a woman in her twenties or thirties with Graves' hyperthyroidism.

The chain recombines TRBV7-4 with TRBJ2-5; 9 bases line up with TRBD2. CDR1 and CDR2 from the germline V gene are SGHVT and SQSDAQ. This CDR3 is 16 amino acids long. The V gene end was trimmed by 3 bases and the J gene end by 5 bases; junction bases not matched to a gene: 10. CDR3 loop: CASSFSGSDSGETQYF. The DNA of the CDR3 is TGTGCCAGCAGCTTTAGCGGGAGTGACTCCGGGGAGACCCAGTACTTC.

This clonotype was picked up many times. CDR3 amino acids: CASSFVVQGSETQYF. CDR3 in DNA: TGTGCCAGCAGTTTTGTGGTCCAGGGTAGCGAGACCCAGTACTTC. The chain joins TRBV12-3 or TRBV12-4 to TRBJ2-5; TRBD1 might be the D (5 bases). The V gene lost 3 bases and the J gene lost 5 bases, with 16 bases spanning the gap. This CDR3 has 15 residues.

This clonotype appeared many times. This may be a read error: a much more frequent sequence differs by one nucleotide. The final CDR3 position lacks the conserved phenylalanine or tryptophan, pointing to a likely read error. The CDR3 DNA is TGCAGTGCCTCGGGTGGGCGAGAAAAACTGTTTCTT. It codes for CSASGGREKLFL. The rearrangement joins TRBV20-1 to TRBJ1-4; no definite D call. V lost 6 bases and J lost 8, with 13 bases in between. This CDR3 has 12 amino acids. Germline CDR1 DFQATT, CDR2 SNEGSKA (reference sequence).

This clonotype showed up just a few times. This chain connects TRBV29-1 to TRBJ1-1, with D perhaps TRBD1 (6 bases). CDR3 length: 14 amino acids. Germline CDR1 is SQVTM and CDR2 is ANQGSEA. Trimming removed 7 bases from V and 1 base from J, with 16 bases in between. CDR3 in amino acids: CSAQRRDTNTEAFF. CDR3 bases: TGCAGCGCCCAACGACGGGACACGAACACTGAAGCTTTCTTT.

This clonotype was found many times. The genes are TRBV5-1 and TRBJ1-1, with 12 bases matching TRBD1. V dropped 4 bases and J dropped 6; count of bases not matched to a gene: 4. The germline V gene has CDR1 SGHRS and CDR2 YFSETQ. The CDR3 has 14 amino acids. This CDR3 reads CASSLGQGAAEAFF. CDR3 bases: TGCGCCAGCAGCCTGGGACAGGGGGCTGCTGAAGCTTTCTTT.

This clonotype counts as medium-sized. V gene TRBV5-1 combines with J gene TRBJ1-3; D remains unclear. The CDR3 runs 16 residues. The germline V gene has CDR1 SGHRS and CDR2 YFSETQ. V was pared by 0 bases and J by 1 base, with 11 bases between. CDR3 nucleotides: TGCGCCAGCAGCTTGGGATTGGGGAAATCTGGAAACACCATATATTTT. The encoded protein is CASSLGLGKSGNTIYF.

This clonotype has at least ten counts. This may be a read error, as it is one base from a much larger clone. The chain employs TRBV7-8 and TRBJ2-5, with D uncertain. From germline, CDR1 is SGHVS and CDR2 FQNEAQ. This CDR3 is 13 amino acids long. This CDR3 reads CASTEGYAETRYF. In DNA, the CDR3 is TGTGCCAGCACTGAAGGCTACGCGGAGACCCGGTACTTC.

V is TRBV15 and J is TRBJ2-7; TRBD1 agrees at 11 bases. Germline V gene lookup returns CDR1 LNHNV and CDR2 YYDKDF (reference sequence). The CDR3 totals 13 residues. Trimming at V came to 8 bases and at J to 5 bases, leaving 5 bases not matched to a gene. This CDR3 is CATRGQGVHEQYF. As DNA, the CDR3 is TGTGCCACCCGGGGACAGGGGGTCCACGAGCAGTACTTC.

This clonotype was seen at least ten times. J is TRBJ1-1 and V is TRBV10-3; no reliable D call. Germline loops: CDR1 ENHRY, CDR2 SYGVKD. The CDR3 loop spans 11 amino acids. Trimming stripped 7 bases from V and 5 bases from J, with 8 bases between. The CDR3, as DNA: TGTGCCATCAAGAGAGAGACTGAAGCTTTCTTT. This codes for CAIKRETEAFF.

The CDR3, as DNA: TGTGCCAGCGGTCTAATAATGGGTACAGGGCAGCCCCAGCATTTT. This gives the protein CASGLIMGTGQPQHF. The V gene is TRBV28, the J gene TRBJ1-5; the D gene is possibly TRBD1 (6 bases). The CDR3 runs to 15 residues. V dropped 8 bases and J dropped 7 bases, with 21 bases sitting between them. Germline assignment: CDR1 MDHEN and CDR2 SYDVKM. The variable domain in full, completed from reference TRBV28 and TRBJ1-5, reads DVKVTQSSRYLVKRTGEKVFLECVQDMDHENMFWYRQDPGLGLRLIYFSYDVKMKEKGDIPEGYSVSREKKERFSLILESASTNQTSMYLCASGLIMGTGQPQHFGDGTRLSIL.

This clonotype was counted at least ten times. This sequence joins TRBV19 and TRBJ1-1; D is unclear. CDR3 length equals 15 residues. V dropped 1 base and J dropped 5 bases, with 14 bases sitting between them. Germline CDR1 reads LNHDA; CDR2 reads SQIVND (reference sequence). The CDR3 here is CASSIVQRIRTEAFF. CDR3 nucleotide sequence: TGTGCCAGTAGTATAGTACAGAGGATCCGGACTGAAGCTTTCTTT.

This clonotype was seen repeatedly, ten times or more. This chain uses TRBV6-6 with TRBJ1-5, with TRBD1 identical over 7 bases. V gave up 5 bases and J gave up 7 bases; unmatched junction bases: 5. This CDR3 contains 13 residues. Looked up from germline, CDR1 is MNHNY and CDR2 is SVGAGI (reference sequence). The CDR3 loop reads CASSDRVRQPQHF. The CDR3 DNA is TGTGCCAGCAGTGACAGGGTAAGACAGCCCCAGCATTTT.

In its sample, this clonotype was seen many times. V usage is TRBV5-6 and J usage is TRBJ1-3; D is uncertain. Trimming left V 5 bases short and J 0 bases short, with 9 bases between. The CDR3 is 14 residues long. Germline V lookup: CDR1 SGHDT, CDR2 YYEEEE. DNA of the CDR3: TGTGCCAGCAGTTACAGTCCCTCTGGAAACACCATATATTTT. This gives the protein CASSYSPSGNTIYF. Full variable domain (remainder filled in from reference TRBV5-6 and TRBJ1-3): DAGVTQSPTHLIKTRGQQVTLRCSPKSGHDTVSWYQQALGQGPQFIFQYYEEEERQRGNFPDRFSGHQFPNYSSELNVNALLLGDSALYLCASSYSPSGNTIYFGEGSWLTVV.

On this clonotype: This may be a read error, as it is one base from a much larger clone. V is TRBV7-8 and J is TRBJ2-7, with D possibly matching TRBD1 (5 bases). The V gene's germline CDR1 is SGHVS and CDR2 FQNEAQ. The CDR3 is 15 residues long. CDR3 in amino acids: CTSSQPSTATYEQYF. The CDR3 region has the DNA TGTACCAGCAGCCAACCCTCGACAGCCACCTACGAGCAGTACTTC.

There are many counts of this clonotype. At one end the junction does not follow the germline gene, possibly because of a read error. V and J are TRBV7-7 and TRBJ2-5; 11 bases map to TRBD2. Germline V gene data show CDR1 as SSHAT and CDR2 as FNYEAQ (reference sequence). The CDR3 spans 15 residues. This CDR3 reads CASSRRGLAGETQYF. The CDR3 coding sequence is TGTGCTAGCAGTCGGAGAGGACTAGCGGGAGAGACCCAGTACTTC. The whole variable domain, remainder taken from reference TRBV7-7 and TRBJ2-5, is GAGVSQSPRYKVTKRGQDVTLRCDPISSHATLYWYQQALGQGPEFLTYFNYEAQPDKSGLPSDRFSAERPEGSISTLTIQRTEQRDSAMYRCASSRRGLAGETQYFGPGTRLLVL.

Concerning this clonotype: Likely a read error: the CDR3 ends without its conserved phenylalanine or tryptophan. The rearrangement links TRBV5-5 to TRBJ2-5, with D tentatively TRBD2 (6 bases). The CDR3 has 14 residues. CDR1 is SGHKS and CDR2 is YYEKEE in the germline V gene (reference sequence). CDR3 nucleotide sequence: TGTGCCTGCAGCTTATGGGGGACTCAAGAGACCCAGTACTCC. This codes for CACSLWGTQETQYS.

This clonotype showed up many times. The CDR3 DNA sequence: TGTGCCAGCAGTACTACAGTGGGCGGCAATCAGCCCCAGCATTTT. Its protein is CASSTTVGGNQPQHF. V and J are TRBV6-5 and TRBJ1-5, with D unresolved. There are 15 residues in the CDR3. Germline CDR1 reads MNHEY; CDR2 reads SVGAGI. Trimming removed 5 bases from V and 2 bases from J, with 13 bases in between.

This clonotype was counted between two and nine times. The J gene is TRBJ2-2, the V gene TRBV12-3 or TRBV12-4; weak D call: TRBD1 (6 bases). The CDR3 is 16 residues long. The ends were cut back, 4 bases at V and 3 bases at J, with 15 bases in the middle. For the CDR3, the DNA is TGTGCCAGCAGTTCACTGGACAGAGCATACACCGGGGAGCTGTTTTTT. Protein product: CASSSLDRAYTGELFF.

This clonotype was seen many times. The gene calls are TRBV10-1 and TRBJ1-1; a weak D match, TRBD1 (5 bases). CDR1 is WNHNN and CDR2 is SYGVQD in the germline V gene (reference sequence). This CDR3 contains 15 residues. Trimming shortened V by 8 bases and J by 5 bases, and 21 bases separated the two germline ends. The CDR3 is CASRRDLMWETEAFF. The DNA of the CDR3 is TGCGCCAGCCGCCGGGACCTCATGTGGGAAACTGAAGCTTTCTTT.

The rearrangement uses TRBV2 and TRBJ1-5; a weak D match, TRBD1 (6 bases). The CDR3 is 15 amino acids. V was pared by 8 bases and J by 0 bases, with 14 bases between. The germline V gene has CDR1 SNHLY and CDR2 FYNNEI. The CDR3 sequence is CASSDSPYSNQPQHF. DNA for the CDR3: TGTGCCAGCTCGGACAGCCCCTATAGCAATCAGCCCCAGCATTTT.

This clonotype was counted many times. The V gene is TRBV13, the J gene TRBJ2-7; unclear D gene. CDR3 size: 13 residues. V was pared by 7 bases and J by 6 bases, with 16 bases between. The germline gives CDR1 PRHDT, CDR2 FYEKMQ (reference sequence). The CDR3 DNA reads TGTGCCAGCACTACGCACCCCCGTGGCGAGCAGTACTTC. Its protein is CASTTHPRGEQYF.

This clonotype was recorded at least ten times. The chain combines TRBV7-9 with TRBJ1-6; no definite D call. This CDR3 region has 18 residues. The V end lost 5 bases, the J end lost 0 bases, and 17 bases lay between the germline ends. Germline V gene sequence: CDR1 SEHNR, CDR2 FQNEAQ (reference sequence). CDR3 residues: CASSQETVLSSYNSPLHF. CDR3 bases: TGTGCCAGCAGCCAAGAGACGGTTCTGAGCTCCTATAATTCACCCCTCCACTTT.

This clonotype was detected ten times or more. The V gene is TRBV28, the J gene TRBJ2-5, with no clear D. The V gene lost 3 bases and the J gene lost 5 bases, with 4 bases spanning the gap. The CDR3 is 11 residues long. Germline CDR1 MDHEN, CDR2 SYDVKM. CDR3 DNA: TGTGCCAGCAGTTTCGTTGAGACCCAGTACTTC. Encoded protein: CASSFVETQYF. Based on the CDR3 plus reference TRBV28 and TRBJ2-5, the full variable domain is DVKVTQSSRYLVKRTGEKVFLECVQDMDHENMFWYRQDPGLGLRLIYFSYDVKMKEKGDIPEGYSVSREKKERFSLILESASTNQTSMYLCASSFVETQYFGPGTRLLVL.